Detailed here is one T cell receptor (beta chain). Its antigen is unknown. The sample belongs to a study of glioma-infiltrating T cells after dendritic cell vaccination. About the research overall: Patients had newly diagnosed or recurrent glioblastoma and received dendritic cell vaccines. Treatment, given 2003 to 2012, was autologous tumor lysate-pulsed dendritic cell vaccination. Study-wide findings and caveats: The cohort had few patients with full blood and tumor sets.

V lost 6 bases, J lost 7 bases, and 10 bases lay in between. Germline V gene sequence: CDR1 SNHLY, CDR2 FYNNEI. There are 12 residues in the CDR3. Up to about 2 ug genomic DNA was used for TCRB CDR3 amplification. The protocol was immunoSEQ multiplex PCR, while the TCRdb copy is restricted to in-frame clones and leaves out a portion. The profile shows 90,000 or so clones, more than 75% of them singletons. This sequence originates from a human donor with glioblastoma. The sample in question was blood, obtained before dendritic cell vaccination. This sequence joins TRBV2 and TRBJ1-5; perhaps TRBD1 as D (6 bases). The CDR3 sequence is CASSMTGQPQHF. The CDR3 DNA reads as TGTGCCAGCAGCATGACAGGCCAGCCCCAGCATTTT. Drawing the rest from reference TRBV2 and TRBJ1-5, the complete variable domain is EPEVTQTPSHQVTQMGQEVILRCVPISNHLYFYWYRQILGQKVEFLVSFYNNEISEKSEIFDDQFSVERPDGSNFTLKIRSTKLEDSAMYFCASSMTGQPQHFGDGTRLSIL.